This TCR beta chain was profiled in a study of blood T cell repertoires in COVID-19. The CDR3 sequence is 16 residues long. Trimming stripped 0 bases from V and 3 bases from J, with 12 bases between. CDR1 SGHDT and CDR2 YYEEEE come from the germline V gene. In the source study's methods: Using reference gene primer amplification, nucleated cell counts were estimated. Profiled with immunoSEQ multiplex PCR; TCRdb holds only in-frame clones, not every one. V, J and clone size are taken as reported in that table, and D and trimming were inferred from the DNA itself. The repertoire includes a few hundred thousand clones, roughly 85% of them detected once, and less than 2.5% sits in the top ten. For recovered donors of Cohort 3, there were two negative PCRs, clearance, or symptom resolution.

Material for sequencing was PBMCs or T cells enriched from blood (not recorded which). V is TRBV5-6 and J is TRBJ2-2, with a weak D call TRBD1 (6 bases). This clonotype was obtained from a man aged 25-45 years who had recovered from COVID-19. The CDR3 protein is CASSLGNRVDTGELFF. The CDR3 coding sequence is TGTGCCAGCAGCTTGGGTAACAGGGTAGACACCGGGGAGCTGTTTTTT. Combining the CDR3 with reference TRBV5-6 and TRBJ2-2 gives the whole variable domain DAGVTQSPTHLIKTRGQQVTLRCSPKSGHDTVSWYQQALGQGPQFIFQYYEEEERQRGNFPDRFSGHQFPNYSSELNVNALLLGDSALYLCASSLGNRVDTGELFFGEGSRLTVL.